These T cell receptor beta chains were read from a single sample in a study of blood T cell repertoires in COVID-19. Sequencing was performed with immunoSEQ multiplex PCR; in TCRdb, only in-frame clones are kept and a portion is missing. Altogether under 400,000 clones are present, over 85% being singletons, with the ten largest covering 3.9%. The sample was peripheral blood. These receptors were taken from a woman in her fifties or sixties with COVID-19, enrolled during active disease. The CDR3 runs from the conserved cysteine through the conserved F or W. D genes are given only for firm matches. Clone size is not always given. Where it is, it says once, few, many or a class for expanded clones.

clone_size	v_call	j_call	d_call	cdr3_aa	cdr3_nt
-	TRBV7-2	TRBJ1-5	-	CASSPGGTYSNQPQHF	TGTGCCAGCAGCCCAGGCGGGACGTATAGCAATCAGCCCCAGCATTTT
-	TRBV19	TRBJ1-1	-	CAISSIIQHMNTEAFF	TGTGCCATCAGTAGTATTATACAGCATATGAACACTGAAGCTTTCTTT
-	TRBV10-3	TRBJ1-5	TRBD1	CAISNTDRDSNQPQHF	TGTGCCATCAGCAATACGGACAGGGATAGCAATCAGCCCCAGCATTTT
-	TRBV7-2	TRBJ2-7	TRBD1	CASSLEQGINYEQYF	TGTGCCAGCAGCTTAGAACAGGGGATCAACTACGAGCAGTACTTC
-	TRBV7-2	TRBJ2-1	TRBD2	CASSLELAGANEQFF	TGTGCCAGCAGCTTAGAACTAGCGGGGGCCAATGAGCAGTTCTTC
-	TRBV18	TRBJ2-2	-	CASSPVQVMNTGELFF	TGTGCCAGCTCACCAGTACAGGTCATGAACACCGGGGAGCTGTTTTTT
-	TRBV6-2/TRBV6-3	TRBJ1-2	TRBD1	CASSRDRGRDNYGYTF	TGTGCCAGCAGTCGGGACAGGGGGAGGGATAACTATGGCTACACCTTC
once	TRBV7-9	TRBJ1-4	-	CASSYTQGNNEKLFF	TGTGCCAGCAGTTACACTCAGGGGAATAATGAAAAACTGTTTTTT
-	TRBV11-3	TRBJ2-7	-	CASSLGGDSYEQYF	TGTGCCAGCAGCTTAGGGGGGGACTCCTACGAGCAGTACTTC
-	TRBV6-4	TRBJ1-2	-	CASSAQGGANYGYTF	TGTGCCAGCAGTGCGCAGGGAGGGGCTAACTATGGCTACACCTTC
medium-sized	TRBV18	TRBJ1-1	-	CASSPQGGTEAFF	TGTGCCAGCTCACCGCAAGGGGGCACTGAAGCTTTCTTT
-	TRBV18	TRBJ1-3	TRBD1	CASSPGTGGTGNTIYF	TGTGCCAGCTCACCCGGGACAGGTGGAACGGGAAACACCATATATTTT
-	TRBV4-1	TRBJ2-7	TRBD2	CASSQSTSGGTFSYEQYF	TGCGCCAGCAGCCAATCCACTAGCGGGGGAACCTTCTCCTACGAGCAGTACTTC
-	TRBV2	TRBJ1-3	-	CASSPGPGYSGNTIYF	TGTGCCAGCAGTCCTGGACCGGGATACTCTGGAAACACCATATATTTT
-	TRBV29-1	TRBJ1-5	-	CSVALSINGQPQHF	TGCAGCGTTGCATTATCAATTAACGGGCAGCCCCAGCATTTT
-	TRBV5-1	TRBJ1-1	TRBD1	CASSLQGAKEAFF	TGCGCCAGCAGCTTACAGGGGGCGAAGGAAGCTTTCTTT
-	TRBV11-2	TRBJ2-3	TRBD2	CASSLVASGVSHTQYF	TGTGCCAGCAGCTTAGTGGCTAGCGGAGTTTCGCATACGCAGTATTTT
-	TRBV19	TRBJ1-2	-	CASNLRTGDGYTF	TGTGCCAGTAACCTCAGGACCGGGGATGGCTACACCTTC
few	TRBV5-1	TRBJ1-3	TRBD1	CASSLGQGGNTIYF	TGCGCCAGCAGCTTGGGACAGGGAGGAAACACCATATATTTT
-	TRBV12-5	TRBJ1-1	-	CASGLGAGPTNTEAFF	TGTGCTAGTGGTTTGGGGGCAGGGCCCACGAACACTGAAGCTTTCTTT
-	TRBV5-6	TRBJ2-3	-	CASSSGVAGTDTQYF	TGTGCCAGCAGTTCGGGGGTAGCGGGCACAGATACGCAGTATTTT
few	TRBV4-1	TRBJ2-7	TRBD2	CASSQALSSGGNYEQYF	TGCGCCAGCAGCCAAGCCCTATCTAGCGGGGGCAACTACGAGCAGTACTTC
-	TRBV15	TRBJ1-4	-	CATSRDLDEKLFF	TGTGCCACCAGCAGAGATCTCGATGAAAAACTGTTTTTT
-	TRBV4-1	TRBJ1-2	-	CASSQDHGRGLGGYTF	TGCGCCAGCAGCCAAGATCATGGCAGGGGTTTGGGTGGCTACACCTTC
-	TRBV4-1	TRBJ1-5	TRBD1	CASSQDPTGGYNQPQHF	TGCGCCAGCAGCCAAGATCCCACAGGGGGATACAATCAGCCCCAGCATTTT
-	TRBV11-2	TRBJ2-3	-	CASLGSSTDTQYF	TGTGCCAGCCTCGGGTCTAGCACAGATACGCAGTATTTT
-	TRBV3-1/TRBV3-2	TRBJ1-5	-	CASSLRGGQPQHF	TGTGCCAGCAGCCTCCGGGGAGGGCAGCCCCAGCATTTT
-	TRBV6-1	TRBJ2-6	-	CASSEEAVSGDGANVLTF	TGTGCCAGCAGTGAAGAAGCCGTCTCAGGGGATGGGGCCAACGTCCTGACTTTC
few	TRBV6-5	TRBJ2-7	-	CASSYDGGLSYEQYF	TGTGCCAGCAGTTACGACGGGGGACTGAGCTACGAGCAGTACTTC
-	TRBV12-3/TRBV12-4	TRBJ1-6	-	CASSDRISPLHF	TGTGCCAGCAGTGACAGAATTTCACCCCTCCACTTT
-	TRBV3-1/TRBV3-2	TRBJ2-2	-	CASSQDSGTGELFF	TGTGCCAGCAGCCAAGATTCGGGCACCGGGGAGCTGTTTTTT
-	TRBV7-9	TRBJ1-5	TRBD1	CASSPVGQGLRPQHF	TGTGCCAGCAGCCCAGTCGGACAGGGCCTTCGGCCCCAGCATTTT
-	TRBV3-1/TRBV3-2	TRBJ2-7	-	CASSQDPRRDSSYEQYF	TGTGCCAGCAGCCAAGATCCCCGGAGGGATAGCTCCTACGAGCAGTACTTC
-	TRBV7-9	TRBJ2-1	TRBD2	CASSLGVKTSGGFEQFF	TGTGCCAGCAGCTTAGGGGTGAAGACTAGCGGGGGATTTGAGCAGTTCTTC
few	TRBV2	TRBJ1-2	-	CASAIRQDNYGYTF	TGTGCCAGCGCAATTCGACAGGATAACTATGGCTACACCTTC
-	TRBV4-1	TRBJ1-5	TRBD1	CASSQDQVAGGYQPQHF	TGCGCCAGCAGCCAAGATCAGGTGGCAGGGGGTTATCAGCCCCAGCATTTT
-	TRBV19	TRBJ1-1	-	CASSPIRALSSEAFF	TGTGCCAGTAGTCCCATCAGGGCTCTCTCCTCTGAAGCTTTCTTT
-	TRBV3-1/TRBV3-2	TRBJ2-7	-	CASSWAGNNYEQYF	TGTGCCAGCAGCTGGGCGGGGAACAACTACGAGCAGTACTTC
few	TRBV6-2/TRBV6-3	TRBJ1-5	-	CASSYVGGNQPQHF	TGTGCCAGCAGTTACGTGGGAGGCAATCAGCCCCAGCATTTT
-	TRBV7-8	TRBJ2-5	-	CASSLVGLRNQETQYF	TGTGCCAGCAGCTTAGTTGGACTAAGAAACCAAGAGACCCAGTACTTC
-	TRBV5-1	TRBJ2-3	-	CASSRSNTDTQYF	TGCGCCAGCAGCCGCTCTAACACAGATACGCAGTATTTT
-	TRBV7-9	TRBJ1-6	TRBD1	CASRLGTGPNSPLHF	TGTGCCAGCAGACTAGGGACAGGGCCAAATTCACCCCTCCACTTT
-	TRBV19	TRBJ2-3	TRBD2	CASTPLGLAGSTDTQYF	TGTGCCAGTACCCCTCTTGGGCTAGCGGGGAGCACAGATACGCAGTATTTT
-	TRBV3-1/TRBV3-2	TRBJ2-1	-	CASSQESGYTYNEQFF	TGTGCCAGCAGCCAAGAAAGCGGTTATACCTACAATGAGCAGTTCTTC
-	TRBV18	TRBJ1-2	TRBD1	CASSPGDRGNYGYTF	TGTGCCAGCTCACCAGGGGACAGGGGGAACTATGGCTACACCTTC
-	TRBV3-1/TRBV3-2	TRBJ1-5	-	CASSRAGEKQPQHF	TGTGCCAGCAGCCGGGCAGGGGAAAAACAGCCCCAGCATTTT
-	TRBV18	TRBJ1-2	-	CASSPWPGGGYTF	TGTGCCAGCTCACCATGGCCCGGAGGTGGCTACACCTTC
-	TRBV7-2	TRBJ1-2	TRBD1	CASSSSTGDYGYTF	TGTGCCAGCAGCTCGTCGACAGGGGATTATGGCTACACCTTC
-	TRBV15	TRBJ2-5	-	CATSRIAVLGETQYF	TGTGCCACCAGCAGGATAGCGGTCCTTGGAGAGACCCAGTACTTC
-	TRBV5-1	TRBJ1-5	-	CASSREGNQPQHF	TGCGCCAGCAGCAGGGAGGGCAATCAGCCCCAGCATTTT
-	TRBV4-1	TRBJ2-1	TRBD1	CASSQNDRDLYNEQFF	TGCGCCAGCAGCCAGAACGACAGGGATCTTTACAATGAGCAGTTCTTC
-	TRBV19	TRBJ2-1	TRBD2	CASSIELGLDNEQFF	TGTGCCAGTAGTATAGAACTCGGACTAGACAATGAGCAGTTCTTC
-	TRBV3-1/TRBV3-2	TRBJ2-3	-	CASSPARRAQYF	TGTGCCAGCAGCCCAGCGCGGAGGGCGCAGTATTTT
-	TRBV5-1	TRBJ2-1	-	CASSLELTGAYNEQFF	TGCGCCAGCAGCTTGGAGTTGACGGGGGCCTACAATGAGCAGTTCTTC
-	TRBV16	TRBJ1-1	-	CASSQRVNAEAFF	TGTGCCAGCAGCCAACGAGTGAACGCTGAAGCTTTCTTT
-	TRBV27	TRBJ1-4	-	CASSPLRQIEEKLFF	TGTGCCAGCAGTCCCCTCAGACAAATAGAAGAAAAACTGTTTTTT
-	TRBV6-1	TRBJ1-2	-	CASSESLPRLGSNYGYTF	TGTGCCAGCAGTGAATCCCTCCCCCGACTCGGCTCTAACTATGGCTACACCTTC
-	TRBV19	TRBJ2-7	TRBD1	CASSIRQGGSYEQYF	TGTGCCAGTAGTATACGACAGGGGGGCTCCTACGAGCAGTACTTC
-	TRBV28	TRBJ1-5	TRBD1	CASSPGTGGSQPQHF	TGTGCCAGCAGTCCCGGGACAGGGGGCTCTCAGCCCCAGCATTTT